One sample yielded the 27 T cell receptor beta chains listed below, sequenced in a study of T cells in Graves' hyperthyroidism and ophthalmopathy. Authors of the study amplified TCR beta CDR3 regions from RNA transcripts. First-round RT-PCR targeting the TCR CDR3 was performed with the HTBI primer set. TCRdb itself ran the multiplex PCR reads through MiXCR, one entry per CDR3 protein. The sample consists of about 370,000 distinct CDR3 sequences, nearly 15% of them appearing once. Sequencing was performed on blood. Source of these receptors: a woman aged 55-70 years with Graves' ophthalmopathy.

The rearrangement uses TRBV20-1 and TRBJ1-5; D remains ambiguous. With 4 bases removed from V and 2 bases from J, the gap between germline ends came to 9 bases. The CDR3 covers 13 residues. Germline V gene sequence: CDR1 DFQATT, CDR2 SNEGSKA (reference sequence). The CDR3: CSATTVGNQPQHF. DNA for the CDR3: TGCAGTGCTACCACGGTTGGCAATCAGCCCCAGCATTTT.

This clonotype has ten or more counts. The CDR3 nucleotides read TGTGCCAGCAGTTCCGAATACAAGTTACATGAGCAGTTCTTC. Protein sequence: CASSSEYKLHEQFF. This chain uses TRBV27 with TRBJ2-1; D not resolved. CDR3 length equals 14 residues. The germline V and J ends were trimmed by 4 bases and 8 bases, with 15 bases remaining between them. From germline, CDR1 is MNHEY and CDR2 SMNVEV (reference sequence).

This clonotype was picked up many times. The V and J genes are TRBV10-1 and TRBJ2-1; D ambiguous. The CDR3 loop spans 13 amino acids. V was clipped by 0 bases and J by 7 bases, with 7 bases between them. Germline CDR1 and CDR2: WNHNN and SYGVQD (reference sequence). Here the CDR3 reads CASSESGRNEQFF. The CDR3 DNA reads TGCGCCAGCAGTGAGTCAGGAAGGAATGAGCAGTTCTTC.

The chain has TRBV29-1 and TRBJ1-3; TRBD1 is a possible D gene (5 bases). The V and J ends lost 4 bases and 0 bases respectively, with 10 bases between them. The CDR3 contains 14 residues. The germline CDR1 and CDR2 sequences are SQVTM and ANQGSEA. The CDR3 DNA sequence: TGCAGCGTTGGCGGGGGGGACTCTGGAAACACCATATATTTT. Translated, it gives CSVGGGDSGNTIYF.

This chain links TRBV24-1 with TRBJ2-3; D unresolved. Trimming pared 5 bases from V and 2 bases from J, leaving 10 bases between. From germline, CDR1 is KGHDR and CDR2 SFDVKD. CDR3 length: 14 amino acids. The CDR3 DNA is TGTGCCACCAGTGTCCAGGCAGCCACAGATACGCAGTATTTT. This codes for CATSVQAATDTQYF.

In its sample, this clonotype was seen many times. The chain carries TRBV12-3 or TRBV12-4 and TRBJ2-2, with 8 bases fitting TRBD2. This CDR3 has 13 residues. For the CDR3, the DNA is TGTGTTTGGGGGACTAGTAGCACCGGGGAGCTGTTTTTT. It codes for CVWGTSSTGELFF.

At least ten counts were recorded for this clonotype. The CDR3 spells CASRSGTGSYEQYF. The DNA of the CDR3 is TGCGCCAGCAGATCTGGGACAGGGAGCTACGAGCAGTACTTC. The V and J genes are TRBV5-1 and TRBJ2-7; 9 bases fit TRBD1. CDR1 and CDR2 from the germline V gene are SGHRS and YFSETQ. The CDR3 is 14 amino acids. Unmatched junction bases numbered 6, after V lost 5 bases and J lost 3 bases.

This clonotype occurred a few times. The chain uses TRBV18 and TRBJ1-2, with no clear D. Trimming took 0 bases from V and 5 from J, leaving 16 bases between them. The CDR3 extends over 16 amino acids. Germline CDR1 reads KGHSH; CDR2 reads LQKENI. The CDR3 nucleotides read TGTGCCAGCTCACCACCGAGAGGGCGAACGAATTATGGCTACACCTTC. Protein product: CASSPPRGRTNYGYTF.

The chain employs TRBV11-2 and TRBJ2-2; TRBD1 or TRBD2 may be the D gene (5 bases each). The CDR3 consists of 13 residues. Germline V gene lookup returns CDR1 SGHAT and CDR2 FQNNGV. V gave up 5 bases and J gave up 7 bases, with 11 bases separating them. The chain's CDR3 is CASSPGASGELFF. The CDR3 nucleotides are TGTGCCAGCAGCCCCGGGGCCAGCGGGGAGCTGTTTTTT.

The chain links TRBV6-1 to TRBJ1-6, with a tentative D call TRBD1 (5 bases). V lost 6 bases to trimming and J lost 9 bases, with 18 bases between them. CDR1 and CDR2 (germline): MNHNS, SASEGT. The CDR3 is 15 amino acids. CDR3 coding DNA: TGTGCCAGCAGCTACCGCGGGACCAATGGTTCACCCCTCCACTTT. As protein: CASSYRGTNGSPLHF.

This chain links TRBV5-4 with TRBJ1-2, with D hard to call. The CDR3 totals 12 residues. Trimming pared 4 bases from V and 6 bases from J, leaving 10 bases between. The germline V gene has CDR1 SGHNT and CDR2 YYREEE (reference sequence). CDR3 loop: CASSPGFDGYTF. The CDR3 DNA is TGTGCCAGCAGCCCCGGTTTTGATGGCTACACCTTC. Filled out from reference TRBV5-4 and TRBJ1-2, the complete variable domain reads ETGVTQSPTHLIKTRGQQVTLRCSSQSGHNTVSWYQQALGQGPQFIFQYYREEENGRGNFPPRFSGLQFPNYSSELNVNALELDDSALYLCASSPGFDGYTFGSGTRLTVV.

The table lists this clonotype with many counts. This chain connects TRBV30 to TRBJ2-7, with D hard to call. The CDR3 has 14 amino acids. Germline CDR1 and CDR2: GTSNPN and SVGIG (reference sequence). The V gene lost 0 bases and the J gene lost 3 bases, with 12 bases spanning the gap. The CDR3 sequence: CAWSVVLFDYEQYF. The DNA of the CDR3 is TGTGCCTGGAGTGTAGTGTTGTTCGACTACGAGCAGTACTTC.

This clonotype has a count of ten or more. This sequence joins TRBV27 and TRBJ2-1; D not resolved. V lost 2 bases and J 1 base, leaving 3 bases between the germline ends. This CDR3 region has 13 residues. The germline V gene has CDR1 MNHEY and CDR2 SMNVEV (reference sequence). Here the CDR3 DNA reads TGTGCCAGCAGTTTAAGGTCCTACAATGAGCAGTTCTTC. Its translation is CASSLRSYNEQFF.

The chain recombines TRBV13 with TRBJ1-5; TRBD1 is a possible D gene (6 bases). CDR1 is PRHDT and CDR2 is FYEKMQ in the germline V gene (reference sequence). The CDR3 extends over 15 amino acids. The V end lost 0 bases, the J end lost 2 bases, and 8 bases lay between the germline ends. CDR3: CASSLGRGGNQPQHF. The CDR3 DNA reads as TGTGCCAGCAGCTTAGGCAGGGGAGGCAATCAGCCCCAGCATTTT. Full variable domain (missing parts from reference TRBV13 and TRBJ1-5): AAGVIQSPRHLIKEKRETATLKCYPIPRHDTVYWYQQGPGQDPQFLISFYEKMQSDKGSIPDRFSAQQFSDYHSELNMSSLELGDSALYFCASSLGRGGNQPQHFGDGTRLSIL.

This chain uses TRBV19 with TRBJ2-3, with D maybe TRBD1 (5 bases). Trimming left V 4 bases short and J 0 bases short, with 11 bases between. Germline loops: CDR1 LNHDA, CDR2 SQIVND (reference sequence). The CDR3 covers 15 residues. CDR3 sequence reads: CASSTTAQSTDTQYF. Here the CDR3 DNA reads TGTGCCAGTAGTACGACAGCCCAGAGCACAGATACGCAGTATTTT.

This clonotype turned up a few times. V usage is TRBV4-1 and J usage is TRBJ1-2; 7 bases fit TRBD1. Germline CDR1 and CDR2: MGHRA and YSYEKL. V was pared by 0 bases and J by 1 base, with 2 bases of the junction left unmatched. The CDR3 runs to 15 residues. In DNA, the CDR3 is TGCGCCAGCAGCCAAGAATGGGACAGTAACTATGGCTACACCTTC. Translating gives CASSQEWDSNYGYTF.

In its sample, this clonotype was seen a few times. The genes are TRBV10-3 and TRBJ1-2, with D unresolved. The CDR3 is 15 residues long. The germline V gene encodes CDR1 ENHRY and CDR2 SYGVKD. With 0 bases removed from V and 1 base from J, the gap between germline ends came to 9 bases. CDR3 region: CAISESDGSNYGYTF. In nucleotides, the CDR3 is TGTGCCATCAGTGAGTCCGATGGGAGTAACTATGGCTACACCTTC.

This clonotype came up many times. The rearrangement uses TRBV7-2 and TRBJ2-1; D remains ambiguous. Trimming shortened V by 1 base and J by 0 bases, and 16 bases separated the two germline ends. The CDR3 is 18 amino acids. CDR1 is SGHTA and CDR2 is FQGNSA in the germline V gene. The CDR3 region is CASSLVAPLFSSYNEQFF. DNA of the CDR3: TGTGCCAGCAGCTTAGTCGCCCCCCTATTCAGCTCCTACAATGAGCAGTTCTTC.

This clonotype turned up a few times. The chain joins TRBV28 to TRBJ2-7, with a possible D match to TRBD1 (5 bases). CDR3 length: 13 residues. Germline loops: CDR1 MDHEN, CDR2 SYDVKM. Trimming left V 6 bases short and J 5 bases short, with 14 bases between. The CDR3 here is CASRADSLHEQYF. The CDR3 DNA sequence: TGTGCCAGCAGGGCTGACAGTCTGCACGAGCAGTACTTC.

This clonotype came up many times. The chain joins TRBV11-3 to TRBJ2-2, with a tentative D call TRBD2 (7 bases). The CDR3 extends over 13 amino acids. V was trimmed by 8 bases and J by 2 bases, leaving 9 bases between them. Germline values: CDR1 SGHNT, CDR2 YENEEA. The CDR3 is CASGGANTGELFF. Here the CDR3 DNA reads TGTGCCAGCGGGGGGGCCAACACCGGGGAGCTGTTTTTT. Using reference TRBV11-3 and TRBJ2-2 for the parts outside the CDR3, the full variable domain is EAGVVQSPRYKIIEKKQPVAFWCNPISGHNTLYWYLQNLGQGPELLIRYENEEAVDDSQLPKDRFSAERLKGVDSTLKIQPAELGDSAVYLCASGGANTGELFFGEGSRLTVL.

This clonotype appeared many times. The genes are TRBV12-3 or TRBV12-4 and TRBJ2-7, with TRBD2 as a possible D gene (6 bases). V gave up 3 bases and J gave up 6 bases, with 12 bases separating them. CDR3 length: 13 residues. CDR3 in DNA: TGTGCCAGCAGTTTGTTGGGGGGTGGCGAGCAGTACTTC. This codes for CASSLLGGGEQYF.

The CDR3 region is CASSEDRDYGYTF. In nucleotides, the CDR3 is TGTGCCAGCAGTGAGGACAGGGACTATGGCTACACCTTC. This rearrangement joins TRBV12-3 or TRBV12-4 to TRBJ1-2; 8 nucleotides match TRBD1. This CDR3 is built from 13 residues. The J segment lost 3 bases and the V segment lost 5 bases, leaving 2 bases of the junction unmatched.

The sample holds many counts of this clonotype. This chain connects TRBV20-1 to TRBJ2-7; TRBD1 agrees at 9 bases. V shed 1 base, J shed 0 bases, and the junction held 1 base outside the gene matches. This CDR3 region has 14 residues. Germline CDR1 is DFQATT and CDR2 is SNEGSKA (reference sequence). The CDR3 loop reads CSARGQGDSYEQYF. Here the CDR3 DNA reads TGCAGTGCTAGAGGACAGGGGGACTCCTACGAGCAGTACTTC.

This clonotype was detected ten times or more. The chain joins TRBV9 to TRBJ2-1, with D tentatively TRBD1 or TRBD2 (6 bases each). The CDR3 consists of 16 residues. Germline V gives CDR1 SGDLS, CDR2 YYNGEE. Trimming took 0 bases from V and 5 from J, leaving 15 bases between them. CDR3 loop: CASSVAPGGDDNEQFF. The CDR3 DNA is TGTGCCAGCAGCGTAGCTCCCGGGGGCGACGACAATGAGCAGTTCTTC.

Ten or more counts support this clonotype. The V and J genes are TRBV3-1 and TRBJ1-5; 7 bases are shared with TRBD1. This CDR3 is built from 13 residues. Germline V gene lookup returns CDR1 LGHDT and CDR2 YNNKEL (reference sequence). The V segment lost 4 bases and the J segment 7 bases; nucleotides outside the gene matches: 4. The CDR3 region is CASSRDRDQPQHF. For the CDR3, the DNA is TGTGCCAGCAGCCGCGACAGGGACCAGCCCCAGCATTTT.

This clonotype was counted at least ten times. This rearrangement joins TRBV7-9 to TRBJ1-4; 8 bases are a match to TRBD1. Germline V gene lookup returns CDR1 SEHNR and CDR2 FQNEAQ (reference sequence). The CDR3 is 15 residues long. The ends lost 5 bases at V and 0 bases at J; junction bases unmatched: 2. The CDR3 here is CASSKQGATNEKLFF. For the CDR3, the DNA is TGTGCCAGCAGCAAACAGGGGGCAACTAATGAAAAACTGTTTTTT. Together with reference TRBV7-9 and TRBJ1-4, the CDR3 gives the full variable domain: DTGVSQNPRHKITKRGQNVTFRCDPISEHNRLYWYRQTLGQGPEFLTYFQNEAQLEKSRLLSDRFSAERPKGSFSTLEIQRTEQGDSAMYLCASSKQGATNEKLFFGSGTQLSVL.

V is TRBV30 and J is TRBJ1-2; 7 bases align to TRBD1. This CDR3 region has 12 residues. CDR1 and CDR2 from the germline V gene are GTSNPN and SVGIG (reference sequence). The J segment lost 2 bases and the V segment lost 5 bases, leaving 2 bases of the junction unmatched. The CDR3 nucleotides are TGTGCCTGGGAACAGGGGAACTATGGCTACACCTTC. Amino acid sequence: CAWEQGNYGYTF.